The T cell receptor (beta chain) under discussion was sequenced for a study of blood T cell repertoires in COVID-19. This clone was seen a single time. The CDR3 consists of 16 residues. In germline, CDR1 is MNHEY, CDR2 SMNVEV (reference sequence). Trimming cost V 1 base and J 2 bases, with 15 bases left between them. Original analysis: Reference gene primer amplification gave nucleated cell count estimates. This table comes from immunoSEQ multiplex PCR, and its TCRdb copy is limited to in-frame clones, with some not included. Clone size and V and J calls were adopted from that table, with D and trimming inferred from the DNA. The sample has about 130,000 clones; approximately 82% are singletons.

The genes are TRBV27 and TRBJ2-7; TRBD1 might be the D (5 bases). The sequence was obtained from a man in his forties with active or convalescent COVID-19. The sequencing input was peripheral blood. The CDR3 is CASSLLLQGGAYEQYF. The CDR3 bases are TGTGCCAGCAGTTTATTGCTGCAGGGCGGCGCCTACGAGCAGTACTTC.